This TCR beta chain was identified during a study of T cell changes during pregnancy in multiple sclerosis. The CDR3 extends over 13 amino acids. Trimming took off 5 bases at V and 7 bases at J, with 15 bases between the two ends. Germline-derived CDR1 and CDR2 are LNHDA and SQIVND (reference sequence). Assay: immunoSEQ multiplex PCR; the TCRdb copy retains only in-frame clones and omits some. Among over 65,000 clones, 90% to 95% were seen once, and the ten largest hold 0.5% to 0.65%. The genes are TRBV19 and TRBJ2-7; D not certain. The receptor's source is a female donor with multiple sclerosis, enrolled in a pregnancy study. Sequencing used peripheral blood, obtained in the third trimester of pregnancy. CDR3 amino acids: CASSYLGAPEQYF. The CDR3 DNA is TGTGCCAGTAGTTATCTAGGCGCCCCTGAGCAGTACTTC. Using reference TRBV19 and TRBJ2-7 for the parts outside the CDR3, the full variable domain is DGGITQSPKYLFRKEGQNVTLSCEQNLNHDAMYWYRQDPGQGLRLIYYSQIVNDFQKGDIAEGYSVSREKKESFPLTVTSAQKNPTAFYLCASSYLGAPEQYFGPGTRLTVT.